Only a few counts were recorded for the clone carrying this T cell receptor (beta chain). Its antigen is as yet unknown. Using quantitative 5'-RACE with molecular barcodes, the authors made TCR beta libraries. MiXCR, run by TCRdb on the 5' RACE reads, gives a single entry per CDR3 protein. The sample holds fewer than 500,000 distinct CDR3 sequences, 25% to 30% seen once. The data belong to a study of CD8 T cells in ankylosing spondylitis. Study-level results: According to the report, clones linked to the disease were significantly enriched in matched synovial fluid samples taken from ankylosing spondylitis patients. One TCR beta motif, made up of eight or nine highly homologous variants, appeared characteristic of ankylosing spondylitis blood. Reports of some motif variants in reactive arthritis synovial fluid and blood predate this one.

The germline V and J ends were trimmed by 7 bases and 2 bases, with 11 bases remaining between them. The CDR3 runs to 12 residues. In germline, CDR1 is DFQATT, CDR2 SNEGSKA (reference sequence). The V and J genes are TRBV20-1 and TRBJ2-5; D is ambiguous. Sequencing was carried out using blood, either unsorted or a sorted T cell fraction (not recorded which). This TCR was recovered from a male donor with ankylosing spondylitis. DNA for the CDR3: TGCAGTGGGCCGCAGGAACAAGAGACCCAGTACTTC. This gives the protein CSGPQEQETQYF.